A single sample is the source of the 11 T cell receptor beta chains below, sequenced in a study of T cell responses to AZD1222 COVID-19 vaccine. Sequenced by immunoSEQ multiplex PCR; TCRdb stores in-frame clones only, minus some. The sample has 100,000 to 150,000 clones, roughly nine tenths seen once. Source: peripheral blood, taken on day 0 of AZD1222 vaccination. The receptors were gathered from an adult in good health.

The chain employs TRBV14 and TRBJ2-1; D might be TRBD1 (5 bases). The germline CDR1 and CDR2 sequences are SGHDN and FVKESK. The CDR3 runs to 13 residues. V was trimmed by 0 bases and J by 8 bases, leaving 8 bases between them. Here the CDR3 DNA reads TGTGCCAGCAGCCAAGATCCCAGGGATGAGCAGTTCTTC. This sequence encodes CASSQDPRDEQFF. Full variable domain (missing parts from reference TRBV14 and TRBJ2-1): EAGVTQFPSHSVIEKGQTVTLRCDPISGHDNLYWYRRVMGKEIKFLLHFVKESKQDESGMPNNRFLAERTGGTYSTLKVQPAELEDSGVYFCASSQDPRDEQFFGPGTRLTVL.

The chain links TRBV18 to TRBJ2-7; 9 positions match TRBD2. This CDR3 has 14 residues. J gave up 6 bases and V 5 bases, and 8 bases lay outside the gene matches. Germline V gene sequence: CDR1 KGHSH, CDR2 LQKENI. The CDR3 loop reads CASSTIGTSLEQYF. The CDR3 DNA reads TGTGCCAGCTCAACGATAGGGACTAGCCTCGAGCAGTACTTC.

The chain combines TRBV3-1 (or the pseudogene TRBV3-2) with TRBJ2-5; the match to TRBD2 covers 15 bases. The germline V gene has CDR1 LGHDT and CDR2 YNNKEL (reference sequence). The CDR3 extends over 17 amino acids. V lost 4 bases and J lost 4; bases outside the gene matches: 7. CDR3 in DNA: TGTGCCAGCAGCCCCTGGACTAGCGGGGGGGGATTAGAGACCCAGTACTTC. The encoded protein is CASSPWTSGGGLETQYF.

This clone came up once. The CDR3 region is CASSLPAQSNEKLFF. The CDR3 DNA reads as TGTGCCAGCAGCTTACCGGCACAGTCGAATGAAAAACTGTTTTTT. The chain has TRBV11-3 and TRBJ1-4; no clear D gene. The CDR3 has 15 residues. Trimming shortened V by 2 bases and J by 5 bases, and 12 bases separated the two germline ends. Germline CDR1 and CDR2: SGHNT and YENEEA.

The J gene is TRBJ1-1, the V gene TRBV21-1. TRBV21-1 is described as a pseudogene. CDR3 size: 14 residues. The CDR3 here is CASSHRGPATEAFF. CDR3 in DNA: TGTGCCAGCAGCCACCGAGGGCCAGCCACTGAAGCTTTCTTT.

The chain employs TRBV9 and TRBJ1-6; maybe TRBD1 (5 bases). Trimming removed 4 bases from V and 3 bases from J, with 11 bases in between. This CDR3 has 15 amino acids. The germline V gene encodes CDR1 SGDLS and CDR2 YYNGEE. The chain's CDR3 is CASSRGTDYNSPLHF. The CDR3 region has the DNA TGTGCCAGCAGCCGCGGGACCGACTATAATTCACCCCTCCACTTT.

In this sample, this clone turned up a few times. The chain employs TRBV27 and TRBJ1-1; D may be TRBD1 (6 bases). The CDR3 loop spans 15 amino acids. The germline CDR1 and CDR2 sequences are MNHEY and SMNVEV (reference sequence). V lost 6 bases and J lost 0, with 14 bases in between. CDR3 in amino acids: CASSGQSYLNTEAFF. The CDR3 DNA reads as TGTGCCAGCAGCGGACAGTCTTACCTGAACACTGAAGCTTTCTTT.

The chain uses TRBV30 and TRBJ1-5, with D maybe TRBD1 (6 bases). This CDR3 spans 13 amino acids. V lost 0 bases, J lost 7 bases, and 10 bases lay in between. CDR1 and CDR2 (germline): GTSNPN, SVGIG (reference sequence). The CDR3 DNA reads as TGTGCCTGGAGTGTACAGGGTGGCCAGCCCCAGCATTTT. Protein: CAWSVQGGQPQHF.

This clone has only one observation. The V gene is TRBV18, the J gene TRBJ1-3; D is unclear. The CDR3 has 17 residues. Germline V gene data show CDR1 as KGHSH and CDR2 as LQKENI. Trimming pared 3 bases from V and 5 bases from J, leaving 20 bases between. The CDR3 is CASSPRSNVNERNTIYF. CDR3 bases: TGTGCCAGCTCACCTAGATCAAACGTGAATGAAAGAAACACCATATATTTT.

The gene calls are TRBV28 and TRBJ2-5, with D possibly TRBD2 on 6 matching bases. Per germline, CDR1 MDHEN and CDR2 SYDVKM. CDR3 size: 14 residues. Trimming shortened V by 6 bases and J by 3 bases, and 14 bases separated the two germline ends. CDR3 protein: CASRSPGTEETQYF. Here the CDR3 DNA reads TGTGCCAGCAGGTCCCCGGGGACTGAAGAGACCCAGTACTTC.

This CDR3 is CASTSRGANTGELFF. The CDR3 DNA is TGTGCCAGCACCTCCAGGGGGGCGAACACCGGGGAGCTGTTTTTT. This chain links TRBV2 with TRBJ2-2; tentative D call: TRBD1 (7 bases). This CDR3 is built from 15 residues. Trimming took off 7 bases at V and 0 bases at J, with 12 bases between the two ends. In germline, CDR1 is SNHLY, CDR2 FYNNEI.